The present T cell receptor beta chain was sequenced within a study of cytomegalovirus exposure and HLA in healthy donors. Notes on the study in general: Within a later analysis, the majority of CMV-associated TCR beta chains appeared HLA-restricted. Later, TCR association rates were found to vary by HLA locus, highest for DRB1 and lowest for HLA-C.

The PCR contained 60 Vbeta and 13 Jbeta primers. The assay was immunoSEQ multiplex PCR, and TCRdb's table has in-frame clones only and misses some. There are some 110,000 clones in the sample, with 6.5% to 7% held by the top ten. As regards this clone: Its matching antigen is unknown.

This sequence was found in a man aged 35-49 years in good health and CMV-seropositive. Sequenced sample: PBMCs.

The DNA of the CDR3 is TGTGCCAGCAGCCACGGGACAGTTGGAAACACCATATATTTT. Its translation: CASSHGTVGNTIYF. J is TRBJ1-3 and V is TRBV5-8; TRBD1 aligns across 7 bases. The V and J ends lost 4 bases and 3 bases, in that order; junction bases with no gene match: 4. Germline CDR1 is SGHTS and CDR2 is YDEGEE. The CDR3 is 14 amino acids. Based on the CDR3 plus reference TRBV5-8 and TRBJ1-3, the full variable domain is EAGVTQSPTHLIKTRGQQATLRCSPISGHTSVYWYQQALGLGLQFLLWYDEGEERNRGNFPPRFSGRQFPNYSSELNVNALELEDSALYLCASSHGTVGNTIYFGEGSWLTVV.